The clone carrying this T cell receptor beta chain came up once. The target antigen is unknown. Germline-derived CDR1 and CDR2 are LNHDA and SQIVND (reference sequence). V lost 3 bases, J lost 3 bases, and 13 bases lay in between. This CDR3 has 15 residues. On the immunoSEQ platform, TCR beta CDR3s were sequenced at survey depth. Some clones are missing from TCRdb's copy, which holds only in-frame ones; the method was immunoSEQ multiplex PCR. The sample lists approximately 6,700 clones; under 75% were seen once. These data originate in a study of CD8 T cell repertoires and HIV-1 epitope variants. Background on the study: T cells were stimulated with Twenty-five Gag and Nef peptides separately. Epitopes were three Gag families plus Nef HW9 and YT9. Findings and limits, study-wide: Nine TCR beta clonotypes were antigen-specific, six apparently recognizing autologous or escape variants.

Sequenced material: cultured CD8+ T cells derived from PBMCs. V is TRBV19 and J is TRBJ2-3, with D perhaps TRBD2 (5 bases). This TCR derives from a male donor with HIV. CDR3 DNA sequence: TGTGCCAGTAGTATTTTAGGCGGGTTAACAGATACGCAGTATTTT. It encodes CASSILGGLTDTQYF.